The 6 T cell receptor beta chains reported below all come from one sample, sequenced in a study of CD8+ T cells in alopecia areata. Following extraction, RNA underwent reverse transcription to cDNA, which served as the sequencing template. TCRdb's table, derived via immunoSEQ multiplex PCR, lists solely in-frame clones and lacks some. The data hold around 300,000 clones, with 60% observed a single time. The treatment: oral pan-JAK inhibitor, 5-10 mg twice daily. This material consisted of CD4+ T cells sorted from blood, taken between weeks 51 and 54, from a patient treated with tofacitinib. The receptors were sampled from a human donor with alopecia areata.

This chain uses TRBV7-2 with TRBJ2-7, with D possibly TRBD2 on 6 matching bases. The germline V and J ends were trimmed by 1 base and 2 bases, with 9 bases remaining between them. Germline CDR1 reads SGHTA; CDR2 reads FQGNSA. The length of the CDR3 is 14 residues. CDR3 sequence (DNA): TGTGCCAGCAGCTTAGGAGGAGGGGCCTACGAGCAGTACTTC. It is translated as CASSLGGGAYEQYF.

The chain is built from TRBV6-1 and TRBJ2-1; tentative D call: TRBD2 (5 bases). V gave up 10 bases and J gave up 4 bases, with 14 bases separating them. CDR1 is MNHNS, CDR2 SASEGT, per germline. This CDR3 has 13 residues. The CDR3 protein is CATLFRGYNEQFF. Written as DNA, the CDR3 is TGTGCCACCCTGTTCCGGGGATACAATGAGCAGTTCTTC.

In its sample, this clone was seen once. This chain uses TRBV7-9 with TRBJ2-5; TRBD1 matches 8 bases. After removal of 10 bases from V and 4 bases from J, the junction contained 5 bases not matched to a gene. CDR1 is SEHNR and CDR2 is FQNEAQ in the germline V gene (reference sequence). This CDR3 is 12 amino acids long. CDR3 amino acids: CAIDRGGETQYF. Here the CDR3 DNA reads TGTGCCATCGACAGGGGCGGAGAGACCCAGTACTTC.

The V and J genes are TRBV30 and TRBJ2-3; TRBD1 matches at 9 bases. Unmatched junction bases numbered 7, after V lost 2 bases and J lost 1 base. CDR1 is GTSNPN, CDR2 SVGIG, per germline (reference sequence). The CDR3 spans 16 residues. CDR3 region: CAWSPGQGTRTDTQYF. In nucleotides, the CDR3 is TGTGCCTGGAGTCCAGGACAGGGGACCCGCACAGATACGCAGTATTTT.

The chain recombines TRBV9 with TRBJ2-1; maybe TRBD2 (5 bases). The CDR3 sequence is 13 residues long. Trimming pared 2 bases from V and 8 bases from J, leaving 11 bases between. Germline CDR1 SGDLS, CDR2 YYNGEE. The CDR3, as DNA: TGTGCCAGCAGCGTTGCGGGCCAGCATGAGCAGTTCTTC. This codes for CASSVAGQHEQFF.

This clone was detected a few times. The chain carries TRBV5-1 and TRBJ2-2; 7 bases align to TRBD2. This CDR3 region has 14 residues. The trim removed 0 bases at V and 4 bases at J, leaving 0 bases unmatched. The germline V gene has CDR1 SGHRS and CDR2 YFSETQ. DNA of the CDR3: TGCGCCAGCAGCTTGGAGCGGGGCACCGGGGAGCTGTTTTTT. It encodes CASSLERGTGELFF.